Listed below are T cell receptor beta chains from one sample, sequenced in a study of blood T cell repertoires in COVID-19. Repertoires were generated with immunoSEQ multiplex PCR, while TCRdb's copy carries only in-frame clones and drops some. In the table there are tens of thousands of clones, 60% to 85% of which are singletons. Sequencing input: peripheral blood. Receptors originate from a human donor in a cohort sampled during active COVID-19. The CDR3 runs from the conserved cysteine through the conserved F or W. D genes are given only for firm matches. Not all rows give a size; the values are once, few, many and, for expanded clones, a class.

j_gene: TRBJ2-2
d_gene: NA
abundance: NA
v_gene: TRBV10-3
CDR3aa: CAISTELNTGELFF
CDR3nt: TGTGCCATCAGCACGGAGCTGAACACCGGGGAGCTGTTTTTT

j_gene: TRBJ2-3
d_gene: TRBD2
abundance: NA
v_gene: TRBV19
CDR3aa: CASSIGSGGDSDTQYF
CDR3nt: TGTGCCAGTAGTATAGGAAGCGGGGGGGATTCAGATACGCAGTATTTT

j_gene: TRBJ1-5
d_gene: NA
abundance: NA
v_gene: TRBV5-1
CDR3aa: CASSLGQSRNQPQHF
CDR3nt: TGCGCCAGCAGCCTAGGACAGAGTCGCAATCAGCCCCAGCATTTT

j_gene: TRBJ1-3
d_gene: NA
abundance: few
v_gene: TRBV7-8
CDR3aa: CASSPVAGNTIYF
CDR3nt: TGTGCCAGCAGCCCGGTCGCTGGAAACACCATATATTTT

j_gene: TRBJ1-6
d_gene: TRBD1
abundance: NA
v_gene: TRBV6-6
CDR3aa: CASSSDRGYNSPLHF
CDR3nt: TGTGCCAGCAGTTCGGACAGGGGGTATAATTCACCCCTCCACTTT

j_gene: TRBJ2-7
d_gene: TRBD2
abundance: NA
v_gene: TRBV3-1/TRBV3-2
CDR3aa: CASSQDPGGRLAAYEQYF
CDR3nt: TGTGCCAGCAGCCAAGATCCGGGTGGTAGGCTAGCGGCCTACGAGCAGTACTTC

j_gene: TRBJ2-3
d_gene: TRBD2
abundance: NA
v_gene: TRBV7-2
CDR3aa: CASSLVRLATDTQYF
CDR3nt: TGTGCCAGCAGCTTAGTAAGACTAGCTACAGATACGCAGTATTTT

j_gene: TRBJ1-1
d_gene: NA
abundance: NA
v_gene: TRBV7-8
CDR3aa: CASSLGSGRTEAFF
CDR3nt: TGTGCCAGCAGCTTAGGGTCAGGGCGCACTGAAGCTTTCTTT

j_gene: TRBJ1-5
d_gene: NA
abundance: NA
v_gene: TRBV7-2
CDR3aa: CASTLSSSSDQPQHF
CDR3nt: TGTGCCAGCACCCTTTCAAGTTCGAGTGATCAGCCCCAGCATTTT

j_gene: TRBJ2-2
d_gene: TRBD1
abundance: NA
v_gene: TRBV19
CDR3aa: CASSISRGRTGELFF
CDR3nt: TGTGCCAGTAGTATCTCCAGGGGGCGGACCGGGGAGCTGTTTTTT

j_gene: TRBJ1-5
d_gene: NA
abundance: once
v_gene: TRBV5-8
CDR3aa: CASSADGDQPQHF
CDR3nt: TGTGCCAGCAGCGCCGACGGAGATCAGCCCCAGCATTTT

j_gene: TRBJ2-5
d_gene: TRBD1
abundance: NA
v_gene: TRBV6-5
CDR3aa: CASSRTGGWETQYF
CDR3nt: TGTGCCAGCAGTCGGACAGGGGGCTGGGAGACCCAGTACTTC

j_gene: TRBJ2-3
d_gene: NA
abundance: NA
v_gene: TRBV28
CDR3aa: CASSLGSGVGSTDTQYF
CDR3nt: TGTGCCAGCAGTTTAGGTTCCGGGGTAGGGAGCACAGATACGCAGTATTTT

j_gene: TRBJ2-2
d_gene: NA
abundance: NA
v_gene: TRBV5-4
CDR3aa: CASSGRDGELFF
CDR3nt: TGTGCCAGCAGCGGGCGGGACGGGGAGCTGTTTTTT

j_gene: TRBJ1-3
d_gene: TRBD1
abundance: once
v_gene: TRBV18
CDR3aa: CASSPPGTGTGNTIYF
CDR3nt: TGTGCCAGCTCACCTCCCGGGACAGGGACCGGAAACACCATATATTTT

j_gene: TRBJ2-1
d_gene: NA
abundance: NA
v_gene: TRBV18
CDR3aa: CASSSNRVPYNEQFF
CDR3nt: TGTGCCAGCTCGTCCAACCGGGTCCCCTACAATGAGCAGTTCTTC

j_gene: TRBJ2-7
d_gene: NA
abundance: few
v_gene: TRBV5-1
CDR3aa: CASRSGIDEQYF
CDR3nt: TGCGCCAGCAGGTCGGGGATCGACGAGCAGTACTTC

j_gene: TRBJ1-5
d_gene: NA
abundance: many
v_gene: TRBV5-8
CDR3aa: CASSRRTVDSNQPQHF
CDR3nt: TGTGCCAGCAGCCGTCGGACAGTCGATAGCAATCAGCCCCAGCATTTT

j_gene: TRBJ2-2
d_gene: NA
abundance: NA
v_gene: TRBV18
CDR3aa: CASSLRSPDTGELFF
CDR3nt: TGTGCCAGCTCACTCCGGTCGCCTGACACCGGGGAGCTGTTTTTT

j_gene: TRBJ1-2
d_gene: NA
abundance: NA
v_gene: TRBV6-6
CDR3aa: CASRISRLQGGNGYTF
CDR3nt: TGTGCCAGCAGGATTTCCCGCTTACAGGGAGGGAATGGCTACACCTTC

j_gene: TRBJ2-1
d_gene: NA
abundance: NA
v_gene: TRBV6-2/TRBV6-3
CDR3aa: CASSLYNEQFF
CDR3nt: TGTGCCAGCAGCTTATACAATGAGCAGTTCTTC

j_gene: TRBJ2-7
d_gene: NA
abundance: NA
v_gene: TRBV6-5
CDR3aa: CASNRQGGYEQYF
CDR3nt: TGTGCCAGCAATCGGCAGGGTGGGTACGAGCAGTACTTC

j_gene: TRBJ2-1
d_gene: NA
abundance: NA
v_gene: TRBV5-1
CDR3aa: CASSFSPGSYNEQFF
CDR3nt: TGCGCCAGCAGCTTCTCTCCCGGGAGCTACAATGAGCAGTTCTTC

j_gene: TRBJ2-7
d_gene: NA
abundance: once
v_gene: TRBV6-5
CDR3aa: CASSYSVHRLAYEQYF
CDR3nt: TGTGCCAGCAGTTACTCGGTGCACCGCCTAGCCTACGAGCAGTACTTC

j_gene: TRBJ1-4
d_gene: NA
abundance: NA
v_gene: TRBV3-1/TRBV3-2
CDR3aa: CASSQAVGQNEKLFF
CDR3nt: TGTGCCAGCAGCCAAGCCGTCGGACAGAATGAAAAACTGTTTTTT

j_gene: TRBJ1-2
d_gene: NA
abundance: once
v_gene: TRBV19
CDR3aa: CASSIAFPYGYTF
CDR3nt: TGTGCCAGTAGTATAGCTTTCCCCTATGGCTACACCTTC

j_gene: TRBJ2-3
d_gene: TRBD2
abundance: NA
v_gene: TRBV5-4
CDR3aa: CASGGGSGRAGDTQYF
CDR3nt: TGTGCCAGCGGAGGAGGGAGCGGGAGGGCCGGAGATACGCAGTATTTT

j_gene: TRBJ2-3
d_gene: TRBD2
abundance: few
v_gene: TRBV18
CDR3aa: CASSAVGGRDTQYF
CDR3nt: TGTGCCAGCTCCGCGGTGGGCGGGAGAGATACGCAGTATTTT

j_gene: TRBJ2-2
d_gene: TRBD2
abundance: NA
v_gene: TRBV5-8
CDR3aa: CASSLPRGTYTGELFF
CDR3nt: TGTGCCAGCAGCTTGCCGCGGGGGACCTACACCGGGGAGCTGTTTTTT

j_gene: TRBJ2-1
d_gene: NA
abundance: NA
v_gene: TRBV19
CDR3aa: CASSPRYSDEQFF
CDR3nt: TGTGCCAGTAGTCCAAGGTATAGCGATGAGCAGTTCTTC

j_gene: TRBJ2-1
d_gene: NA
abundance: once
v_gene: TRBV2
CDR3aa: CASRPAQGGRGGDEQFF
CDR3nt: TGTGCCAGCAGACCGGCTCAGGGGGGCAGGGGTGGCGATGAGCAGTTCTTC

j_gene: TRBJ2-3
d_gene: TRBD2
abundance: NA
v_gene: TRBV12-5
CDR3aa: CASGLASGGAFTQYF
CDR3nt: TGTGCTAGTGGTTTGGCAAGCGGGGGGGCCTTTACGCAGTATTTT

j_gene: TRBJ1-1
d_gene: NA
abundance: NA
v_gene: TRBV6-5
CDR3aa: CASSYSGHLNTEAFF
CDR3nt: TGTGCCAGCAGTTACTCGGGACACCTGAACACTGAAGCTTTCTTT

j_gene: TRBJ1-4
d_gene: TRBD1
abundance: NA
v_gene: TRBV10-2
CDR3aa: CASRGDRAHEKLFF
CDR3nt: TGCGCCAGCCGCGGGGACAGGGCACATGAAAAACTGTTTTTT

j_gene: TRBJ2-1
d_gene: TRBD1
abundance: NA
v_gene: TRBV18
CDR3aa: CASSPGQGARNEQFF
CDR3nt: TGTGCCAGCTCACCCGGACAGGGGGCACGGAATGAGCAGTTCTTC

j_gene: TRBJ2-5
d_gene: NA
abundance: NA
v_gene: TRBV6-6
CDR3aa: CASSSARGQETQYF
CDR3nt: TGTGCCAGCAGTTCTGCCCGCGGCCAAGAGACCCAGTACTTC

j_gene: TRBJ1-6
d_gene: TRBD1
abundance: NA
v_gene: TRBV5-4
CDR3aa: CASSLMDRENSPLHF
CDR3nt: TGTGCCAGCAGCTTAATGGACAGGGAAAATTCACCCCTCCACTTT

j_gene: TRBJ2-7
d_gene: TRBD1
abundance: NA
v_gene: TRBV7-9
CDR3aa: CASRQGAGYEQYF
CDR3nt: TGTGCCAGCAGACAGGGGGCTGGGTACGAGCAGTACTTC

j_gene: TRBJ2-7
d_gene: TRBD2
abundance: few
v_gene: TRBV3-1/TRBV3-2
CDR3aa: CASSQEGRGGEQYF
CDR3nt: TGTGCCAGCAGCCAAGAAGGCCGGGGGGGAGAGCAGTACTTC

j_gene: TRBJ1-4
d_gene: NA
abundance: NA
v_gene: TRBV11-2
CDR3aa: CASSPPGGGEKLFF
CDR3nt: TGTGCCAGCAGCCCGCCGGGGGGGGGTGAAAAACTGTTTTTT

j_gene: TRBJ2-3
d_gene: NA
abundance: many
v_gene: TRBV11-2
CDR3aa: CASSLGISPAGTDTQYF
CDR3nt: TGTGCCAGCAGCTTAGGCATATCCCCAGCGGGCACAGATACGCAGTATTTT

j_gene: TRBJ1-1
d_gene: NA
abundance: NA
v_gene: TRBV6-5
CDR3aa: CASRTGQSEAFF
CDR3nt: TGTGCCAGCAGAACCGGACAGAGTGAAGCTTTCTTT

j_gene: TRBJ2-5
d_gene: TRBD1
abundance: NA
v_gene: TRBV7-2
CDR3aa: CASSLNQGTVETQYF
CDR3nt: TGTGCCAGCAGCCTAAATCAGGGGACAGTAGAGACCCAGTACTTC

j_gene: TRBJ2-6
d_gene: NA
abundance: NA
v_gene: TRBV28
CDR3aa: CASSLTVGDPVLTF
CDR3nt: TGTGCCAGCAGTTTGACAGTCGGTGACCCCGTCCTGACTTTC

j_gene: TRBJ2-6
d_gene: NA
abundance: once
v_gene: TRBV11-2
CDR3aa: CASSWASGANVLTF
CDR3nt: TGTGCCAGCAGCTGGGCCTCTGGGGCCAACGTCCTGACTTTC

j_gene: TRBJ1-6
d_gene: NA
abundance: NA
v_gene: TRBV9
CDR3aa: CASSVGAGNSPLHF
CDR3nt: TGTGCCAGCAGCGTAGGGGCAGGTAATTCACCCCTCCACTTT

j_gene: TRBJ1-1
d_gene: NA
abundance: few
v_gene: TRBV3-1/TRBV3-2
CDR3aa: CASSLGGGTEAFF
CDR3nt: TGTGCCAGCAGCCTGGGTGGGGGGACTGAAGCTTTCTTT